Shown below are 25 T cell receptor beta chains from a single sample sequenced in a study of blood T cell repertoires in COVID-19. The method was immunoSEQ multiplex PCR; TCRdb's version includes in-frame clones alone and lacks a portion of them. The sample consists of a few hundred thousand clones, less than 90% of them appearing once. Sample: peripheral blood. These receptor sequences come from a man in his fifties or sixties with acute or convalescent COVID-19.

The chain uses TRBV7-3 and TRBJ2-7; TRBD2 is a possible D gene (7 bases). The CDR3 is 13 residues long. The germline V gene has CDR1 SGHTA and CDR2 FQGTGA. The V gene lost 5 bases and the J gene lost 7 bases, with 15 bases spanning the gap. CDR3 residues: CASSATGRGEQYF. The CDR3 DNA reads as TGTGCCAGCAGCGCCACTGGGAGGGGGGAGCAGTACTTC.

The chain's CDR3 is CASSLSREGGELFF. The CDR3 DNA sequence: TGTGCCAGCAGTCTCTCCAGGGAGGGCGGGGAGCTGTTTTTT. The V and J genes are TRBV6-6 and TRBJ2-2; 7 bases map to TRBD2. V trimming: 5 bases; J trimming: 7 bases; junction bases outside the gene matches: 7. CDR1 MNHNY and CDR2 SVGAGI come from the germline V gene (reference sequence). The CDR3 totals 14 residues.

In DNA, the CDR3 is TGTGCCAGCAGCTTGGCTAGCGGGAGGGCAGATACGCAGTATTTT. Encoded protein: CASSLASGRADTQYF. This chain joins TRBV7-9 and TRBJ2-3; 12 bases are a match to TRBD2. Per the germline V gene, CDR1 is SEHNR and CDR2 is FQNEAQ (reference sequence). Trimming at V came to 3 bases and at J to 4 bases, leaving 2 bases not matched to a gene. The CDR3 is 15 residues long. The entire variable domain, with the rest obtained from reference TRBV7-9 and TRBJ2-3, is as follows: DTGVSQNPRHKITKRGQNVTFRCDPISEHNRLYWYRQTLGQGPEFLTYFQNEAQLEKSRLLSDRFSAERPKGSFSTLEIQRTEQGDSAMYLCASSLASGRADTQYFGPGTRLTVL.

CDR3: CATSPQGGRGPDTQYF. The CDR3, as DNA: TGTGCCACCAGTCCCCAGGGGGGCAGGGGGCCTGATACGCAGTATTTT. The chain uses TRBV24-1 and TRBJ2-3; 8 nucleotides align to TRBD1. The V gene's germline CDR1 is KGHDR and CDR2 SFDVKD. The CDR3 extends over 16 amino acids. With V trimmed by 6 bases and J by 6 bases, 13 bases remained unmatched.

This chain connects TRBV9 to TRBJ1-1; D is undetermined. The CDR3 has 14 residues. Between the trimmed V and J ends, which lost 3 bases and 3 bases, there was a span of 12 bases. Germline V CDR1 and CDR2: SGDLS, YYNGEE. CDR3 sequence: CASSAWGGDTEAFF. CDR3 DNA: TGTGCCAGCAGCGCATGGGGAGGTGACACTGAAGCTTTCTTT. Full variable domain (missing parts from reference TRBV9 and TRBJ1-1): DSGVTQTPKHLITATGQRVTLRCSPRSGDLSVYWYQQSLDQGLQFLIQYYNGEERAKGNILERFSAQQFPDLHSELNLSSLELGDSALYFCASSAWGGDTEAFFGQGTRLTVV.

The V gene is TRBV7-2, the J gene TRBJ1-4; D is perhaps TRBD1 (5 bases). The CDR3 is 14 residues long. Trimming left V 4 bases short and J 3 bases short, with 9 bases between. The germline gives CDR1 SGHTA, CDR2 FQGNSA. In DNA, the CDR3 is TGTGCCAGCAGCTACCAGGGATCTAATGAAAAACTGTTTTTT. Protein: CASSYQGSNEKLFF.

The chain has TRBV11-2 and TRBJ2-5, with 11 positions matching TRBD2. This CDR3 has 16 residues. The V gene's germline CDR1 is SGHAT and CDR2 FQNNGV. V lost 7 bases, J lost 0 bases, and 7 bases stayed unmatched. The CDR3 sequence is CASTAGTSGYQETQYF. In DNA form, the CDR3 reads TGTGCCAGCACAGCCGGGACTAGCGGTTACCAAGAGACCCAGTACTTC.

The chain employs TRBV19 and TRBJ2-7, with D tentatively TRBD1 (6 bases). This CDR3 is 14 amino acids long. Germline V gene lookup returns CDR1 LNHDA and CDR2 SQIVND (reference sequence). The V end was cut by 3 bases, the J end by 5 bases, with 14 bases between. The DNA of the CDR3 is TGTGCCAGTAGTATTTCGGCAGGGGTCCACGAGCAGTACTTC. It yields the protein CASSISAGVHEQYF.

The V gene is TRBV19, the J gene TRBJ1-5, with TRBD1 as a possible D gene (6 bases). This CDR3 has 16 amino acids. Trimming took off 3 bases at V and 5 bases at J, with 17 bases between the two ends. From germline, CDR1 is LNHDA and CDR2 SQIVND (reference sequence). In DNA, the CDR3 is TGTGCCAGTAGTATCTCGACAGGTGGTTTGGATCAGCCCCAGCATTTT. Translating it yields CASSISTGGLDQPQHF.

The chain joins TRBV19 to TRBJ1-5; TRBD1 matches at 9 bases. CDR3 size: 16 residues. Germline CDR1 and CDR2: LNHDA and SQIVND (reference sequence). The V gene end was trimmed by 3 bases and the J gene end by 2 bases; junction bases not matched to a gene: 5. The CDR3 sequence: CASSITRDRGNQPQHF. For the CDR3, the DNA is TGTGCCAGTAGTATTACACGGGACAGGGGCAATCAGCCCCAGCATTTT.

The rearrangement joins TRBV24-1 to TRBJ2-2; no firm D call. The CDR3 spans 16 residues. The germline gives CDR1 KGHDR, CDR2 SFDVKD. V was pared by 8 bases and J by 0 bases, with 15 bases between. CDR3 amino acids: CATTPGGAPNTGELFF. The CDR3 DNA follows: TGTGCCACCACCCCCGGCGGTGCGCCGAACACCGGGGAGCTGTTTTTT.

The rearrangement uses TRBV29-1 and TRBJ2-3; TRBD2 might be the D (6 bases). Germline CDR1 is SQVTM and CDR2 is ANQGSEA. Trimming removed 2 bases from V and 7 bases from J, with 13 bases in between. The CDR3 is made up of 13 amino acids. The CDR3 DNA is TGCAGCGTTGAAATCGGGAGAACGAATACGCAGTATTTT. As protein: CSVEIGRTNTQYF.

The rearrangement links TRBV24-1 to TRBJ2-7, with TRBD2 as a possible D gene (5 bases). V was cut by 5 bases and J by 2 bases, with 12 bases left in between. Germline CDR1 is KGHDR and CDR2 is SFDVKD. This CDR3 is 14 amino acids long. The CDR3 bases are TGTGCCACCAGTGCTTTAGCGAGCCCCTACGAGCAGTACTTC. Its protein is CATSALASPYEQYF.

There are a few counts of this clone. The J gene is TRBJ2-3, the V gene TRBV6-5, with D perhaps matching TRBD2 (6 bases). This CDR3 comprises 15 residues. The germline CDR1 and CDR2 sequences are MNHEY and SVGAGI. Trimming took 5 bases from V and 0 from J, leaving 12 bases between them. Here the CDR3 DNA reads TGTGCCAGCAGTCAGGACGGGAGTAGCACAGATACGCAGTATTTT. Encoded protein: CASSQDGSSTDTQYF.

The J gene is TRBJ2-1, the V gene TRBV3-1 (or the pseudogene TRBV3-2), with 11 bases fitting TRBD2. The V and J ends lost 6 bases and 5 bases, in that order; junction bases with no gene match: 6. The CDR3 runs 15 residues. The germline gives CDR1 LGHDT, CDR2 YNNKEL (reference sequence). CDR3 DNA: TGTGCCAGCAGTTTTAGCGGGAGGGGCGACAATGAGCAGTTCTTC. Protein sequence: CASSFSGRGDNEQFF.

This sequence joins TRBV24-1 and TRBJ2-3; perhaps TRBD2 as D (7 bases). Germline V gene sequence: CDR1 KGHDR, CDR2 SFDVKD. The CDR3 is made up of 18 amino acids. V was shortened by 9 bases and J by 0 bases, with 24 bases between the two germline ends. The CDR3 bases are TGTGCCACCGCGGGGGCGGGAGCTACAAGCTCTAGCACAGATACGCAGTATTTT. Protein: CATAGAGATSSSTDTQYF.

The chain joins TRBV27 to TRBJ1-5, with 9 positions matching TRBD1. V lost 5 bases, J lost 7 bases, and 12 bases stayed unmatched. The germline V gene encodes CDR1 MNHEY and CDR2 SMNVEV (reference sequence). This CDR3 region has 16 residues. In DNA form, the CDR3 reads TGTGCCAGCAGTCCTGCCCGGACAGGGGTATACCAGCCCCAGCATTTT. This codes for CASSPARTGVYQPQHF.

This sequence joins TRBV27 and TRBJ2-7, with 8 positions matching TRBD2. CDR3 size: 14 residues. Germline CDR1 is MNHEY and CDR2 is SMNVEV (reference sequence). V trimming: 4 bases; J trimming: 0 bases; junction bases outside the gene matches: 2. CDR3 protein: CASSSLADSYEQYF. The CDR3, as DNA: TGTGCCAGCAGTTCACTAGCGGACTCCTACGAGCAGTACTTC.

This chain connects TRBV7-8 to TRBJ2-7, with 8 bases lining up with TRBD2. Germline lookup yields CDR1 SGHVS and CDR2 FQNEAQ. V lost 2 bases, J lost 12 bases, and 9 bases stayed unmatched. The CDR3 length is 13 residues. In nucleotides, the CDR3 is TGTGCCAGCAGCTTAAGCGGGAGTAGCCCTTTGTACTTC. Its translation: CASSLSGSSPLYF.

The CDR3 sequence is CASSINRGLAKNIQYF. The CDR3 coding sequence is TGTGCCAGCAGCATTAACAGGGGTTTGGCCAAAAACATTCAGTACTTC. The chain recombines TRBV9 with TRBJ2-4, with TRBD1 identical over 7 bases. Germline CDR1 reads SGDLS; CDR2 reads YYNGEE. Losses at the gene ends were 4 bases for V and 1 base for J; bases not matched to a gene: 8. This CDR3 has 16 amino acids.

The CDR3 reads CASSQAGSSTEAFF. CDR3 DNA: TGTGCCAGCAGTCAGGCGGGTTCGAGCACTGAAGCTTTCTTT. The chain combines TRBV6-5 with TRBJ1-1; D is ambiguous. The V gene lost 5 bases and the J gene lost 4 bases, with 14 bases spanning the gap. Germline V gene data show CDR1 as MNHEY and CDR2 as SVGAGI. This CDR3 is built from 14 residues.

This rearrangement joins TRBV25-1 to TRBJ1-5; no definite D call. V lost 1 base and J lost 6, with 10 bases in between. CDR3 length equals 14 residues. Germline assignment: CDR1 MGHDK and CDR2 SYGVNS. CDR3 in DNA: TGTGCCAGCAGTGAATCAGGTTGGCGTCAGCCCCAGCATTTT. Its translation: CASSESGWRQPQHF. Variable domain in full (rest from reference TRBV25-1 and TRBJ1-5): EADIYQTPRYLVIGTGKKITLECSQTMGHDKMYWYQQDPGMELHLIHYSYGVNSTEKGDLSSESTVSRIRTEHFPLTLESARPSHTSQYLCASSESGWRQPQHFGDGTRLSIL.

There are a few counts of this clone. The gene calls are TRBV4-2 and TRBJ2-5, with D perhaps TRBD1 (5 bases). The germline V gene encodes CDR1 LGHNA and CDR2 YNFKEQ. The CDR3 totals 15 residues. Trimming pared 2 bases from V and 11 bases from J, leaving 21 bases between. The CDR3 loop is CASSQPALETGAQYF. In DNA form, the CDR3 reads TGTGCCAGCAGCCAACCGGCTTTAGAGACTGGGGCGCAGTACTTC.

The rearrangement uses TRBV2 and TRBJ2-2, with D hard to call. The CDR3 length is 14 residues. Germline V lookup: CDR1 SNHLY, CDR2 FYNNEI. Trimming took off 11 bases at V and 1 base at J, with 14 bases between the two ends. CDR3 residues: CARQVRQNTGELFF. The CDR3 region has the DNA TGTGCCCGTCAGGTTCGGCAGAACACCGGGGAGCTGTTTTTT.

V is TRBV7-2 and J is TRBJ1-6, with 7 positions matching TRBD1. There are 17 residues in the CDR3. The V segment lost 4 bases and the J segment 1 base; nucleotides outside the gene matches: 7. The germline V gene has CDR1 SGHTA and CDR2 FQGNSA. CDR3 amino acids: CASSSGQVVSYNSPLHF. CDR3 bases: TGTGCCAGCAGCTCAGGACAGGTTGTGTCCTATAATTCACCCCTCCACTTT.